This T cell receptor beta chain was sequenced during a study of beta chain features in type 1 diabetes. Study summary: Patients and healthy donors were similar in age, gender and cell yields. Across the samples, roughly 98 million sorted cells were examined in total. General observations from the study: Fewer insertions but more deletions were seen at VDJ junctions in type 1 diabetes patients.

V was pared by 4 bases and J by 2 bases, with 6 bases of the junction left unmatched. There are 15 residues in the CDR3. CDR1 SQVTM and CDR2 ANQGSEA come from the germline V gene. Expressed TCRB transcripts were sequenced, since all the RNA that had been isolated was reverse transcribed. Using immunoSEQ multiplex PCR, the repertoire was profiled, and TCRdb retains in-frame clones only, with some absent. The repertoire holds just over 450,000 clones, with roughly 30% as singletons. Comment on this clone: Its antigen is as yet unknown.

The V call is TRBV29-1, the J call TRBJ2-3; 10 nucleotides agree with TRBD2. The TCR originated in a man between 18 and 35 years old in good health. The sample comprised naive CD4+ T cells from blood. The CDR3 here is CSVGILAGITDTQYF. In DNA, the CDR3 is TGCAGCGTTGGGATACTAGCGGGGATCACAGATACGCAGTATTTT.